This TCR beta chain originates from a study of CD8 T cells in Susac syndrome. General study points: As the study acknowledged, the number of individuals who were part of its TCR sequencing and HLA analysis was relatively small.

TCR beta sequencing was performed on blood CD8+ and CD4+ T cells. Negative isolation was used for CD8+ and CD4+ T cells, and FACS enrichment was applied to TEMRA cells. Comments on this clonotype: The antigen remains undetermined.

An input of roughly 0.5 to 1 ug of RNA was subjected to reverse transcription using random hexamers. An immunoSEQ multiplex PCR generated amplified TCR beta CDR3 products spanning 54 Vbeta and 13 Jbeta. Using its own MiXCR run on the immunoSEQ multiplex PCR reads, TCRdb lists one record per CDR3 protein. This sample has 150,000 to 200,000 distinct CDR3 sequences, with approximately 96% found just once. The germline V and J ends were trimmed by 0 bases and 0 bases, with 9 bases remaining between them. The CDR3 extends over 16 amino acids. Looked up from germline, CDR1 is ENHRY and CDR2 is SYGVKD. Source material: CD4+ T cells from PBMCs. The TCR comes from a human donor with multiple sclerosis. The chain joins TRBV10-3 to TRBJ1-5; a weak D match, TRBD1 (5 bases). The CDR3: CAISESGQPSNQPQHF. The CDR3 nucleotides are TGTGCCATCAGTGAGTCGGGGCAGCCTAGCAATCAGCCCCAGCATTTT.